This passage covers 28 T cell receptor beta chains from one sample sequenced in a study of CD8 T cells in Susac syndrome. Random hexamers were used to reverse transcribe roughly 0.5 to 1 ug of RNA. A single record per CDR3 protein comes from TCRdb applying MiXCR to the immunoSEQ multiplex PCR reads. The sample records about 300,000 distinct CDR3 sequences, roughly 85% being singletons. The specimen was CD8+ T cells from PBMCs. Receptor source: a human donor with multiple sclerosis.

The V call is TRBV28, the J call TRBJ2-3, with D possibly matching TRBD2 (6 bases). Trimming left V 3 bases short and J 6 bases short, with 16 bases between. Germline CDR1 and CDR2: MDHEN and SYDVKM. There are 15 residues in the CDR3. CDR3: CASSFGGSIGDTQYF. The CDR3 coding sequence is TGTGCCAGCAGTTTTGGAGGGTCGATTGGTGATACGCAGTATTTT.

The chain recombines TRBV3-1 with TRBJ2-5, with D maybe TRBD1 (6 bases). V was clipped by 0 bases and J by 2 bases, with 16 bases between them. CDR3 length equals 17 residues. The V gene's germline CDR1 is LGHDT and CDR2 YNNKEL (reference sequence). CDR3 region: CASSQDLLGAYQETQYF. Here the CDR3 DNA reads TGTGCCAGCAGCCAAGATTTATTGGGGGCCTATCAAGAGACCCAGTACTTC.

The chain uses TRBV27 and TRBJ1-5; D is ambiguous. The germline V gene has CDR1 MNHEY and CDR2 SMNVEV (reference sequence). V was pared by 10 bases and J by 0 bases, with 16 bases between. The CDR3 loop spans 15 amino acids. The CDR3 DNA sequence: TGTGCCAACACCATTTCCGTTAATAGCAATCAGCCCCAGCATTTT. It specifies CANTISVNSNQPQHF.

The chain recombines TRBV6-2 or TRBV6-3 with TRBJ2-3; 11 nucleotides agree with TRBD2. The V gene end was trimmed by 6 bases and the J gene end by 2 bases; junction bases not matched to a gene: 4. This CDR3 comprises 15 residues. Germline V gives CDR1 MNHEY, CDR2 SVGEGT. This CDR3 is CASSPGLADTDTQYF. In nucleotides, the CDR3 is TGTGCCAGCAGCCCGGGACTAGCGGACACAGATACGCAGTATTTT.

The genes are TRBV28 and TRBJ2-1; D uncertain. This CDR3 contains 13 residues. V gave up 2 bases and J gave up 3 bases, with 5 bases separating them. Germline V gene sequence: CDR1 MDHEN, CDR2 SYDVKM. CDR3 nucleotides: TGTGCCAGCAGTTTACAGGACTACAATGAGCAGTTCTTC. This encodes CASSLQDYNEQFF.

The V call is TRBV19, the J call TRBJ2-1; 10 bases match TRBD2. The CDR3 is made up of 15 amino acids. Trimming took 4 bases from V and 3 from J; bases not matched to a gene: 3. Germline CDR1 reads LNHDA; CDR2 reads SQIVND (reference sequence). CDR3 amino acids: CASSTVAGGYNEQFF. In DNA, the CDR3 is TGTGCCAGTAGTACCGTAGCGGGAGGCTACAATGAGCAGTTCTTC.

V gene TRBV3-1 combines with J gene TRBJ1-1, with D hard to call. The CDR3 runs 12 residues. In germline, CDR1 is LGHDT, CDR2 YNNKEL (reference sequence). Trimming took off 4 bases at V and 7 bases at J, with 10 bases between the two ends. CDR3 sequence (DNA): TGTGCCAGCAGCCCCTATCGAAGTGAAGCTTTCTTT. Its protein product is CASSPYRSEAFF. The full variable domain, with the rest looked up from reference TRBV3-1 and TRBJ1-1, is DTAVSQTPKYLVTQMGNDKSIKCEQNLGHDTMYWYKQDSKKFLKIMFSYNNKELIINETVPNRFSPKSPDKAHLNLHINSLELGDSAVYFCASSPYRSEAFFGQGTRLTVV.

The rearrangement links TRBV28 to TRBJ1-5; D might be TRBD1 (5 bases). Germline V gives CDR1 MDHEN, CDR2 SYDVKM. V lost 8 bases and J lost 0, with 14 bases in between. CDR3 length: 15 amino acids. CDR3 sequence: CASRNRQYSNQPQHF. DNA of the CDR3: TGTGCCAGCCGAAACCGACAGTATAGCAATCAGCCCCAGCATTTT.

The chain joins TRBV5-6 to TRBJ2-7; D may be TRBD1 or TRBD2 (5 bases each). The germline CDR1 and CDR2 sequences are SGHDT and YYEEEE. Deletions cut 4 bases from V and 3 bases from J, with 20 bases between. CDR3 length equals 16 residues. CDR3 sequence: CASSPSDRSGHYEQYF. The CDR3 DNA sequence: TGTGCCAGCAGCCCCTCGGATCGTTCGGGGCACTACGAGCAGTACTTC.

The chain uses TRBV12-3 or TRBV12-4 and TRBJ2-2; D is uncertain. Trimming shortened V by 3 bases and J by 7 bases, and 12 bases separated the two germline ends. This CDR3 region has 14 residues. The CDR3 here is CASSFRQRIGELFF. The CDR3 nucleotides are TGTGCCAGCAGTTTTCGGCAGCGAATCGGGGAGCTGTTTTTT.

The chain recombines TRBV18 with TRBJ2-1; D is uncertain. This CDR3 has 14 residues. Germline CDR1 is KGHSH and CDR2 is LQKENI. V was clipped by 2 bases and J by 10 bases, with 15 bases between them. The CDR3 nucleotides read TGTGCCAGCTCACCAACCGATGGAACGTACGAGCAGTTCTTC. This sequence encodes CASSPTDGTYEQFF.

The chain carries TRBV5-8 and TRBJ1-1; a weak D match, TRBD1 (5 bases). The CDR3 has 16 residues. Trimming stripped 0 bases from V and 1 base from J, with 13 bases between. CDR1 SGHTS and CDR2 YDEGEE come from the germline V gene. CDR3 nucleotides: TGTGCCAGCAGCTTGGCCAGGAGAAGGGGGAACACTGAAGCTTTCTTT. Protein sequence: CASSLARRRGNTEAFF.

The chain employs TRBV24-1 and TRBJ2-7; D is undetermined. Germline V gene data show CDR1 as KGHDR and CDR2 as SFDVKD. The CDR3 runs 12 residues. The V and J ends lost 3 bases and 3 bases respectively, with 5 bases between them. The CDR3 nucleotides read TGTGCCACCAGTGATGCCAGCTACGAGCAGTACTTC. It is translated as CATSDASYEQYF.

The V and J genes are TRBV2 and TRBJ1-1; possibly TRBD1 for D (5 bases). The germline V gene has CDR1 SNHLY and CDR2 FYNNEI. Trimming stripped 7 bases from V and 4 bases from J, with 16 bases between. This CDR3 has 14 amino acids. CDR3 loop: CASKLGPRGTEAFF. The CDR3 bases are TGTGCCAGCAAGTTGGGTCCGAGGGGCACTGAAGCTTTCTTT.

The rearrangement uses TRBV12-3 or TRBV12-4 and TRBJ1-5, with TRBD1 identical over 9 bases. CDR3 size: 16 residues. The V and J ends lost 1 base and 6 bases, in that order; junction bases with no gene match: 7. CDR3 sequence: CASSLGGTGISQPQHF. In DNA form, the CDR3 reads TGTGCCAGCAGTTTAGGGGGGACAGGGATTTCTCAGCCCCAGCATTTT.

This clonotype has more than one count but fewer than ten. The chain uses TRBV7-9 and TRBJ2-7; D is perhaps TRBD1 (6 bases). Trimming pared 1 base from V and 4 bases from J, leaving 11 bases between. Looked up from germline, CDR1 is SEHNR and CDR2 is FQNEAQ (reference sequence). The CDR3 extends over 14 amino acids. CDR3 DNA: TGTGCCAGCAGCTTAGGTCTAGGGGGATACGAGCAGTACTTC. Residues: CASSLGLGGYEQYF. The entire variable domain, with the rest obtained from reference TRBV7-9 and TRBJ2-7, is as follows: DTGVSQNPRHKITKRGQNVTFRCDPISEHNRLYWYRQTLGQGPEFLTYFQNEAQLEKSRLLSDRFSAERPKGSFSTLEIQRTEQGDSAMYLCASSLGLGGYEQYFGPGTRLTVT.

This chain uses TRBV6-2 or TRBV6-3 with TRBJ2-1, with TRBD1 matching over 7 bases. The CDR3 loop spans 14 amino acids. Trimming cost V 6 bases and J 4 bases; bases outside gene matches: 6. Germline V gene data show CDR1 as MNHEY and CDR2 as SVGEGT. The CDR3 loop reads CASSRQGRYNEQFF. The CDR3 nucleotides are TGTGCCAGCAGCCGACAGGGAAGGTACAATGAGCAGTTCTTC.

The V call is TRBV10-3, the J call TRBJ1-5; D not certain. The CDR3 runs to 13 residues. V lost 11 bases, J lost 0 bases, and 11 bases lay in between. The germline gives CDR1 ENHRY, CDR2 SYGVKD. The CDR3 DNA follows: TGTGCCGGCGCAGTAGATAGCAATCAGCCCCAGCATTTT. Its translation is CAGAVDSNQPQHF.

Points on this clonotype: With a much larger clone just one base away, this may be a read error. CDR3: CASSLGTGGLSSYGQYF. The CDR3 bases are TGTGCCAGCAGCTTAGGGACAGGGGGTTTGAGCTCCTACGGGCAGTACTTC. This sequence joins TRBV11-2 and TRBJ2-7, with TRBD1 matching 10 bases. Germline V CDR1 and CDR2: SGHAT, FQNNGV. The CDR3 consists of 17 residues.

The chain has TRBV7-8 and TRBJ2-1; D possibly matches TRBD1 or TRBD2 (5 bases each). The CDR3 is 15 amino acids. V lost 7 bases and J 5 bases, leaving 18 bases between the germline ends. Germline CDR1 and CDR2: SGHVS and FQNEAQ. CDR3 amino acids: CASTRYGTGNNEQFF. The DNA for the CDR3 is TGTGCCAGCACCCGATACGGGACGGGGAACAATGAGCAGTTCTTC.

J is TRBJ2-7 and V is TRBV29-1; D is tentatively TRBD1 or TRBD2 (6 bases each). CDR1 and CDR2 from the germline V gene are SQVTM and ANQGSEA. V dropped 4 bases and J dropped 1 base, with 14 bases sitting between them. The CDR3 has 14 residues. CDR3 loop: CSVAGGPNSYEQYF. In nucleotides, the CDR3 is TGCAGCGTTGCCGGGGGCCCTAATTCCTACGAGCAGTACTTC.

CDR3: CASSSSGQGQYPRKAEAFF. As DNA, the CDR3 is TGTGCCAGCAGTTCGTCGGGACAGGGACAATACCCAAGGAAGGCTGAAGCTTTCTTT. The chain uses TRBV28 and TRBJ1-1; 9 nucleotides align to TRBD1. CDR1 is MDHEN and CDR2 is SYDVKM in the germline V gene. The CDR3 covers 19 residues. V lost 4 bases, J lost 6 bases, and 21 bases stayed unmatched. Looking up the rest from reference TRBV28 and TRBJ1-1 gives the full variable domain: DVKVTQSSRYLVKRTGEKVFLECVQDMDHENMFWYRQDPGLGLRLIYFSYDVKMKEKGDIPEGYSVSREKKERFSLILESASTNQTSMYLCASSSSGQGQYPRKAEAFFGQGTRLTVV.

The J gene is TRBJ2-1, the V gene TRBV4-1; D gene ambiguous. The CDR3 has 17 amino acids. Per germline, CDR1 MGHRA and CDR2 YSYEKL. Trimming removed 1 base at V and 5 bases at J, with 18 bases between. CDR3 bases: TGCGCCAGCAGCCAAGTTGCAATGGTGGGGAACAACAATGAGCAGTTCTTC. It yields the protein CASSQVAMVGNNNEQFF.

With regard to this clonotype: One junction end does not reproduce the germline sequence, and a read error may be involved. The rearrangement uses TRBV6-2 or TRBV6-3 and TRBJ2-7; D uncertain. The CDR3 is made up of 13 amino acids. Germline V CDR1 and CDR2: MNHEY, SVGEGT. This CDR3 is CASSSAAWNEQYF. The CDR3 region has the DNA TGTGCCAGTAGTTCCGCTGCGTGGAACGAGCAGTACTTC.

The table lists this clonotype with a count of one. The V call is TRBV4-3, the J call TRBJ2-2; unclear D gene. Trimming shortened V by 0 bases and J by 0 bases, and 8 bases separated the two germline ends. Germline CDR1 LGHNA, CDR2 YSLEER. The CDR3 sequence is 16 residues long. The CDR3 spells CASSQDGLANTGELFF. The DNA for the CDR3 is TGCGCCAGCAGCCAAGACGGGCTAGCGAACACCGGGGAGCTGTTTTTT.

This clonotype has only one observation. The V call is TRBV6-1, the J call TRBJ1-1, with TRBD1 as a possible D gene (6 bases). V gave up 8 bases and J gave up 0 bases, with 16 bases separating them. This CDR3 comprises 15 residues. Germline V gene lookup returns CDR1 MNHNS and CDR2 SASEGT. This chain's CDR3 is CASRTADIMNTEAFF. CDR3 nucleotides: TGTGCCAGCCGGACAGCCGACATAATGAACACTGAAGCTTTCTTT.

This chain links TRBV20-1 with TRBJ1-1; perhaps TRBD1 as D (5 bases). Germline CDR1 is DFQATT and CDR2 is SNEGSKA (reference sequence). With 3 bases removed from V and 1 base from J, the gap between germline ends came to 27 bases. This CDR3 contains 19 residues. This chain's CDR3 is CSASPYLGDGGEKNTEAFF. For the CDR3, the DNA is TGCAGTGCTAGCCCCTACCTTGGGGATGGGGGGGAAAAGAACACTGAAGCTTTCTTT.

The V call is TRBV19, the J call TRBJ1-1; no reliable D call. The CDR3 consists of 15 residues. CDR1 and CDR2 from the germline V gene are LNHDA and SQIVND (reference sequence). With 0 bases removed from V and 6 bases from J, the gap between germline ends came to 14 bases. CDR3 amino acids: CASSIDWAIGPEAFF. Written as DNA, the CDR3 is TGTGCCAGTAGTATAGATTGGGCAATTGGCCCTGAAGCTTTCTTT. The whole variable domain, filled in from reference TRBV19 and TRBJ1-1, reads DGGITQSPKYLFRKEGQNVTLSCEQNLNHDAMYWYRQDPGQGLRLIYYSQIVNDFQKGDIAEGYSVSREKKESFPLTVTSAQKNPTAFYLCASSIDWAIGPEAFFGQGTRLTVV.